This TCR beta chain comes out of a study of PD-1 blockade in classical Hodgkin lymphoma. Study context: Patients had nivolumab dosed at 3 mg/kg, delivered intravenously every 2 weeks. Regarding the study as a whole: Patients were excluded if nivolumab began under 1 year after ASCT (the autologous transplant). Complete responders' diversity at baseline resembled that of newly diagnosed patients.

Relapse after autologous stem cell transplantation occurred in every patient, and brentuximab vedotin exposure varied. Patients had relapsed/refractory classical Hodgkin lymphoma with complete response, partial response or progressive disease as best response. The CDR3 extends over 13 amino acids. Per the germline V gene, CDR1 is LNHDA and CDR2 is SQIVND (reference sequence). V was clipped by 3 bases and J by 2 bases, with 7 bases between them. To note about this clone: As yet, its antigen is unknown.

The data were produced by immunoSEQ multiplex PCR, yet TCRdb's version contains in-frame clones alone and is incomplete. The sample lists 30,000 to 45,000 clones, about 70% occurring once. The chain uses TRBV19 and TRBJ1-2; D may be TRBD1 (5 bases). The TCR sequence derives from a human donor with classical Hodgkin lymphoma. The material was peripheral blood mononuclear cells (PBMCs), obtained before the second cycle of nivolumab. CDR3 protein: CASSMGQNYGYTF. The DNA of the CDR3 is TGTGCCAGTAGTATGGGGCAGAACTATGGCTACACCTTC.